The rows below give T cell receptor beta chains drawn from one sample of a study of shared clonotypes between healthy human individuals. Clones were sequenced by immunoSEQ multiplex PCR, and TCRdb holds only the in-frame ones, with some missing. The sample has under 1 million clones, 96% seen once; the top ten hold 0.2% to 0.25%. Specimen: naive CD8+ T cells sorted from blood. The source of these receptors is a man aged 25 to 45 in good health. The CDR3 runs from the conserved cysteine through the conserved F or W. A D gene is named only where the DNA matches it firmly. The size of a clone is reported for some rows only, either as once, few or many, or as a class for expanded clones.

NA	TRBV6-1	TRBJ2-1	NA	TGTGCCAGCAGTGAAGCCCCGGCGCAAAGCTCCTACAATGAGCAGTTCTTC	CASSEAPAQSSYNEQFF
NA	TRBV5-8	TRBJ2-3	TRBD2	TGTGCCAGCAGCCCGGGACTAGGGGATACGCAGTATTTT	CASSPGLGDTQYF
NA	TRBV4-3	TRBJ1-2	NA	TGCGCCAGCAGTCCGAGTGCTAACTATGGCTACACCTTC	CASSPSANYGYTF
NA	TRBV27	TRBJ1-4	TRBD1	TGTGCCAGCAGCCGGAGGGACAGGGGGGAAAAACTGTTTTTT	CASSRRDRGEKLFF
NA	TRBV29-1	TRBJ1-1	NA	TGCAGCGTTGTGTTCAGTTGGGGGTTTGGCACTGAAGCTTTCTTT	CSVVFSWGFGTEAFF
NA	TRBV5-1	TRBJ2-1	TRBD2	TGCGCCAGCAGCTACCCGGAGTTAGCGGGACGCCCTGAGCAGTTCTTC	CASSYPELAGRPEQFF
NA	TRBV2	TRBJ1-2	NA	TGTGCCAGCATTGAGGGAATCTATGGCTACACCTTC	CASIEGIYGYTF
once	TRBV15	TRBJ2-3	NA	TGTGCCACCAGCAGTCCCCTCAACAGGGAAACAAGCACAGATACGCAGTATTTT	CATSSPLNRETSTDTQYF
NA	TRBV18	TRBJ2-1	NA	TGTGCCAGCATACAGGGTTCCTCCTACAATGAGCAGTTCTTC	CASIQGSSYNEQFF
NA	TRBV19	TRBJ2-7	NA	TGTGCCAGGCACCAGCCGGGACCCTACGAGCAGTACTTC	CARHQPGPYEQYF
NA	TRBV7-3	TRBJ1-4	NA	TGTGCCAGCAGCTCTCTGGAGCGTGCAACTAATGAAAAACTGTTTTTT	CASSSLERATNEKLFF
NA	TRBV6-5	TRBJ1-4	NA	TGTGCCAGCAGTTACATTGGGGGGCTCAATGAAAAACTGTTTTTT	CASSYIGGLNEKLFF
NA	TRBV25-1	TRBJ1-1	NA	TGTGCCAGCAGGGAGAACACTGAAGCTTTCTTT	CASRENTEAFF
NA	TRBV7-9	TRBJ2-1	NA	TGTGCCAGCAGCTTACTTCCGGGAGAGGGCTACAATGAGCAGTTCTTC	CASSLLPGEGYNEQFF
NA	TRBV28	TRBJ2-3	NA	TGTGCCAGCAGTACCTTTTTCGCAGGGCAAAGGACAGATACGCAGTATTTT	CASSTFFAGQRTDTQYF
NA	TRBV6-5	TRBJ2-1	TRBD2	TGTGCCAGCAGCCTAGCTAGCGGGAGTGGGTATGAGCAGTTCTTC	CASSLASGSGYEQFF
NA	TRBV9	TRBJ2-5	TRBD2	TGTGCCAGCAGCGTAGGGACTAGCGGGAGGTTGGAAGAGACCCAGTACTTC	CASSVGTSGRLEETQYF
NA	TRBV7-2	TRBJ1-1	TRBD1	TGTGCCAGCAGCCCCGCTACTAGGGGGCCTTTCTACGCTGAAGCTTTCTTT	CASSPATRGPFYAEAFF
once	TRBV12-5	TRBJ1-2	NA	TGTGCTAGTGGACTTCAGGGGCTGGGCTATGGCTACACCTTC	CASGLQGLGYGYTF
NA	TRBV2	TRBJ2-2	NA	TGTGCCAGCAGTGAAGCGCTGGGTTGGGACACCGGGGAGCTGTTTTTT	CASSEALGWDTGELFF
NA	TRBV27	TRBJ2-7	TRBD2	TGTGCCAGCAGTATGCTAGCGGGAGTTTACGAGCAGTACTTC	CASSMLAGVYEQYF
once	TRBV9	TRBJ1-5	NA	TGTGCCAGCAGCGTAGATCAGGGGCAGGGTCAGCCCCAGCATTTT	CASSVDQGQGQPQHF
NA	TRBV29-1	TRBJ1-5	NA	TGCAGCGTTGCCAGGGAGAATCAGCCCCAGCATTTT	CSVARENQPQHF
NA	TRBV6-5	TRBJ2-3	TRBD1	TGTGCCAGCAGTTCCAAGCGGGACAGGGTAACAGATACGCAGTATTTT	CASSSKRDRVTDTQYF
NA	TRBV18	TRBJ2-7	NA	TGTGCCAGCTCCCCGGAGCCAACCTACGAGCAGTACTTC	CASSPEPTYEQYF
NA	TRBV29-1	TRBJ2-7	TRBD1	TGCAGCGTTACACCGGGACAGTCCTACGAGCAGTACTTC	CSVTPGQSYEQYF
NA	TRBV7-9	TRBJ2-1	TRBD2	TGTGCCAGCAGAAAGCTAGCGGGAAGTGGCAATGAGCAGTTCTTC	CASRKLAGSGNEQFF
NA	TRBV4-1	TRBJ1-2	NA	TGCGCCAGCAGCCAAGACTCGTCGCCGAGGTATGGCTACACCTTC	CASSQDSSPRYGYTF